A selection of T cell receptor beta chains follows, all from one sample in a study of T cells in narcolepsy. Assay used: immunoSEQ multiplex PCR; TCRdb lists only in-frame clones, some missing. This table has just over 20,000 clones, about four fifths appearing once. The sample was memory (CD45RA-) CD4+ T cells from blood. Receptor source: a human donor in good health. CDR3s include the opening cysteine and the closing phenylalanine or tryptophan. The order of the fields is V gene, J gene, CDR3 length, CDR3 protein.

TRBV5-4	TRBJ2-2	16	CASSLVGVVRTGELFF
TRBV5-5	TRBJ1-5	16	CASSLAQTVAGQPQHF
TRBV6-6	TRBJ2-4	15	CASSSAKGGKNIQYF
TRBV5-5	TRBJ1-6	14	CASSRGQGGSPLHF
TRBV7-3	TRBJ1-5	13	CASSLTPGGPQHF
TRBV12-2	TRBJ1-2	15	CASRLALGGGYGYTF
TRBV7-2	TRBJ2-7	15	CASSISGTGGREQYF
TRBV19	TRBJ1-2	14	CASSWALGDYGYTF
TRBV4-3	TRBJ1-1	14	CASSRDRGGSEAFF
TRBV5-1	TRBJ1-1	13	CASSPGSTGGTFF
TRBV7-7	TRBJ2-5	15	CASSSLPTLKETQYF
TRBV19	TRBJ1-5	14	CASSIQDHNQPQHF
TRBV19	TRBJ1-1	14	CASKGGGSKTEAFF
TRBV6-6	TRBJ2-2	14	CASSIAGVAGELFF
TRBV6-6	TRBJ2-2	13	CASRGSNTGELFF
TRBV5-1	TRBJ1-1	16	CASSLEPTGGGTEAFF
TRBV10-3	TRBJ2-2	13	CAISGTDTGELFF
TRBV7-3	TRBJ2-2	14	CASSPAANTGELFF
TRBV6-5	TRBJ1-1	14	CASSPYVKNTEAFF
TRBV7-9	TRBJ2-7	11	CASSPYYEQYF
TRBV28	TRBJ2-3	15	CASSLRGQPTDTQYF
TRBV7-9	TRBJ2-7	15	CASSPSGPSSYEQYF
TRBV7-8	TRBJ2-7	15	CASTTDPRSSYEQYF
TRBV20-1	TRBJ2-7	10	CSARSYEQYF
TRBV4-2	TRBJ2-2	14	CASSQDAATGELFF
TRBV7-2	TRBJ1-4	18	CASSLGRPTGRGNEKLFF
TRBV30	TRBJ1-1	13	CASKGGWNTEAFF
TRBV4-1	TRBJ2-1	12	CASSQRSTEQFF
TRBV28	TRBJ1-6	13	CASSPGSDSPLHF
TRBV9	TRBJ2-3	16	CASSVKLAGVADTQYF
TRBV28	TRBJ2-5	15	CASSPARDRGETQYF
TRBV9	TRBJ2-3	17	CASSVDRTSGGTDTQYF
TRBV29-1	TRBJ1-1	14	CSVMTTGFSTEAFF
TRBV19	TRBJ1-1	13	CASYRWGGAEALF
TRBV19	TRBJ2-7	13	CASSIDRGDEQYF
TRBV7-9	TRBJ2-7	14	CASSLQGPNYEQYF
TRBV6-6	TRBJ2-3	16	CASSKGLAGNPDTQYF
TRBV6-5	TRBJ2-7	14	CASSRQGPLGEQYF
TRBV6-5	TRBJ2-3	11	CASRAGDTQYF
TRBV19	TRBJ2-3	14	CASSKGVNADTQYF
TRBV18	TRBJ1-5	15	CASSYEPRGGQPQHF
TRBV11-2	TRBJ1-1	17	CASSLDRGQRWGREAFF
TRBV27	TRBJ2-7	13	CASRLMGSYEQYF